This T cell receptor (beta chain) was sequenced in a study of blood T cell repertoires in COVID-19. Study at large: In each case, the material was cDNA or gDNA derived from T cells, B-cell-depleted T cells, or PBMCs.

CDR3 length: 15 residues. Germline CDR1 LGHNA, CDR2 YNFKEQ. Trimming stripped 4 bases from V and 2 bases from J, with 15 bases between. TCRdb keeps only in-frame clones here, not all; method: immunoSEQ multiplex PCR. The repertoire consists of about 330,000 clones, with over 80% occurring once and the leading ten covering more than 7.5%. The sample comprised peripheral blood. V gene TRBV4-2 combines with J gene TRBJ2-7; maybe TRBD2 (5 bases). The clonotype was recovered from a man aged 30-40 years with COVID-19, enrolled during active disease. As DNA, the CDR3 is TGTGCCAGCAGCCCCCAAGAGGGTCCGACCTACGAGCAGTACTTC. Translated: CASSPQEGPTYEQYF.